In this sample, the clone carrying this TCR beta chain turned up many times. This sample stems from a study of human T cells and chemical hapten exposure. Time point meaning: patch test 1, 2 weeks after DPC sensitization. Treatment in this sample: therapeutic diphenylcyclopropenone sensitization with weekly scalp DPC. The junction had 8 bases not matched to a gene; V was cut back by 0 bases and J by 2 bases. CDR1 SGHRS and CDR2 YFSETQ come from the germline V gene. The CDR3 has 16 residues. MiXCR was run by TCRdb on the RACE reads, yielding one entry per CDR3 protein. The sample lists about 380,000 distinct CDR3 sequences, approximately 5.1% occurring once.

This TCR was recovered from a woman in her forties or fifties with alopecia areata. Some clones in this sample may be carry-over from other donors' samples. V gene TRBV5-1 combines with J gene TRBJ2-7, with TRBD1 matching over 7 bases. This specimen was whole blood, taken in connection with sensitization to the hapten diphenylcyclopropenone (DPC). The chain's CDR3 is CASSLGPGQNTYEQYF. For the CDR3, the DNA is TGCGCCAGCAGCTTGGGTCCGGGACAGAATACCTACGAGCAGTACTTC.